A single sample gave rise to the 20 T cell receptor beta chains below, sequenced in a study of cytomegalovirus exposure and HLA in healthy donors. Repertoires were generated with immunoSEQ multiplex PCR, while TCRdb's copy carries only in-frame clones and drops some. The sample lists around 160,000 clones, more than 75% occurring once. The sequenced material came from PBMCs. Receptors were obtained from a man aged 18-30 years in good health and CMV-seronegative.

The V and J genes are TRBV19 and TRBJ1-2; 8 bases match TRBD1. The CDR3 extends over 13 amino acids. Germline loops: CDR1 LNHDA, CDR2 SQIVND (reference sequence). With 7 bases clipped from V and 3 bases from J, the junction kept 4 bases outside the gene matches. CDR3: CASTSDRDYGYTF. CDR3 coding DNA: TGTGCCAGTACCTCGGACAGGGACTATGGCTACACCTTC. Full variable domain (remainder filled in from reference TRBV19 and TRBJ1-2): DGGITQSPKYLFRKEGQNVTLSCEQNLNHDAMYWYRQDPGQGLRLIYYSQIVNDFQKGDIAEGYSVSREKKESFPLTVTSAQKNPTAFYLCASTSDRDYGYTFGSGTRLTVV.

The rearrangement joins TRBV7-9 to TRBJ2-7; 9 bases match TRBD2. The J segment lost 5 bases and the V segment lost 5 bases, leaving 10 bases of the junction unmatched. CDR3 length: 15 amino acids. Per the germline V gene, CDR1 is SEHNR and CDR2 is FQNEAQ (reference sequence). The CDR3 protein is CASSARSGRPDEQYF. The CDR3 bases are TGTGCCAGCAGCGCGAGGAGCGGGAGGCCTGACGAGCAGTACTTC.

The genes are TRBV5-6 and TRBJ1-1; D might be TRBD1 (5 bases). Trimming left V 2 bases short and J 0 bases short, with 17 bases between. The CDR3 is 17 amino acids. Germline CDR1 SGHDT, CDR2 YYEEEE. CDR3 nucleotide sequence: TGTGCCAGCAGCTTTAATGGGGCGCGATGGTTGAACACTGAAGCTTTCTTT. Amino acid sequence: CASSFNGARWLNTEAFF.

The genes are TRBV6-5 and TRBJ1-2; TRBD1 is a possible D gene (5 bases). V gave up 2 bases and J gave up 7 bases, with 17 bases separating them. Germline V gene data show CDR1 as MNHEY and CDR2 as SVGAGI. There are 15 residues in the CDR3. DNA of the CDR3: TGTGCCAGCAGTTACACATCAGGGCAGGGCGGTGGCTACACCTTC. It translates to CASSYTSGQGGGYTF.

This clone appeared a single time. The chain recombines TRBV6-1 with TRBJ2-7; no reliable D call. Trimming shortened V by 2 bases and J by 3 bases, and 11 bases separated the two germline ends. Germline values: CDR1 MNHNS, CDR2 SASEGT. The CDR3 consists of 14 residues. This chain's CDR3 is CASSETWAGYEQYV. The CDR3 DNA follows: TGTGCCAGCAGTGAAACTTGGGCAGGCTACGAGCAGTACGTC.

The V call is TRBV28, the J call TRBJ1-2; D may be TRBD1 (6 bases). The germline CDR1 and CDR2 sequences are MDHEN and SYDVKM. This CDR3 is built from 13 residues. With 6 bases removed from V and 6 bases from J, the gap between germline ends came to 14 bases. CDR3 in amino acids: CASRPTGKNGYTF. The DNA of the CDR3 is TGTGCCAGCAGGCCTACAGGGAAAAATGGCTACACCTTC.

J is TRBJ2-3 and V is TRBV27; 7 nucleotides match TRBD2. The junction had 9 bases not matched to a gene; V was cut back by 3 bases and J by 0 bases. CDR3 size: 17 residues. Germline-derived CDR1 and CDR2 are MNHEY and SMNVEV (reference sequence). Written as DNA, the CDR3 is TGTGCCAGCAGTTTGGCTGTATGGCGGGGGAGCACAGATACGCAGTATTTT. Its translation: CASSLAVWRGSTDTQYF.

This chain links TRBV29-1 with TRBJ2-2; TRBD2 agrees at 14 bases. V shed 4 bases and J 2 bases; nucleotides not matched to a gene: 18. The germline V gene has CDR1 SQVTM and CDR2 ANQGSEA. This CDR3 comprises 21 residues. The CDR3 DNA reads TGCAGCGTTGTGCCCTTAAACGTCCCGGGACTAGCGGGGGAAAACACCGGGGAGCTGTTTTTT. It codes for CSVVPLNVPGLAGENTGELFF.

The V call is TRBV19, the J call TRBJ2-7; 11 positions match TRBD2. The germline CDR1 and CDR2 sequences are LNHDA and SQIVND (reference sequence). The CDR3 runs to 16 residues. V lost 6 bases, J lost 2 bases, and 9 bases stayed unmatched. CDR3 nucleotides: TGTGCCAGTAGCACGCCGGGACTAGCGGAACCCTACGAGCAGTACTTC. It is translated as CASSTPGLAEPYEQYF.

The V gene is TRBV27, the J gene TRBJ2-7; TRBD1 matches at 10 bases. CDR3 size: 16 residues. CDR1 is MNHEY and CDR2 is SMNVEV in the germline V gene (reference sequence). Unmatched junction bases numbered 11, after V lost 2 bases and J lost 7 bases. CDR3 loop: CASSLKLRQGAREQYF. DNA for the CDR3: TGTGCCAGCAGTTTAAAGTTGAGACAGGGGGCGAGAGAGCAGTACTTC.

This clone came up once. V and J are TRBV27 and TRBJ1-5; D remains unclear. Germline values: CDR1 MNHEY, CDR2 SMNVEV (reference sequence). The CDR3 runs 12 residues. With 4 bases removed from V and 9 bases from J, the gap between germline ends came to 10 bases. CDR3 nucleotides: TGTGCCAGCAGTTCCCGGTCCGGGCCCCAGCATTTT. It is translated as CASSSRSGPQHF.

This rearrangement joins TRBV27 to TRBJ2-7, with 8 bases matching TRBD2. V dropped 3 bases and J dropped 3; count of bases not matched to a gene: 7. The CDR3 is 15 amino acids. Germline V gene sequence: CDR1 MNHEY, CDR2 SMNVEV (reference sequence). CDR3 residues: CASSFRGGRDYEQYV. The CDR3 DNA follows: TGTGCCAGCAGTTTCCGGGGGGGACGGGACTACGAGCAGTACGTC.

This chain uses TRBV28 with TRBJ2-7; D not certain. Trimming took 3 bases from V and 4 from J, leaving 4 bases between them. The CDR3 covers 11 residues. The germline CDR1 and CDR2 sequences are MDHEN and SYDVKM. The CDR3 is CASSFGYEQYF. The CDR3 nucleotides read TGTGCCAGCAGTTTCGGTTACGAGCAGTACTTC.

This clone was counted a single time. The chain is built from TRBV2 and TRBJ1-5; tentatively, D is TRBD1 (6 bases). The CDR3 totals 16 residues. The germline V gene has CDR1 SNHLY and CDR2 FYNNEI. V shed 1 base and J shed 0 bases, with 10 bases lying between them. CDR3 sequence: CASSEGTVDSNQPQHF. For the CDR3, the DNA is TGTGCCAGCAGTGAAGGGACAGTTGATAGCAATCAGCCCCAGCATTTT. The full variable domain, its missing parts supplied by reference TRBV2 and TRBJ1-5, is EPEVTQTPSHQVTQMGQEVILRCVPISNHLYFYWYRQILGQKVEFLVSFYNNEISEKSEIFDDQFSVERPDGSNFTLKIRSTKLEDSAMYFCASSEGTVDSNQPQHFGDGTRLSIL.

The CDR3 loop is CASSPIHNTEAFF. DNA for the CDR3: TGTGCCAGCTCACCGATACATAACACTGAAGCTTTCTTT. The rearrangement uses TRBV18 and TRBJ1-1, with D unclear. CDR1 KGHSH and CDR2 LQKENI come from the germline V gene. This CDR3 contains 13 residues. Trimming pared 3 bases from V and 2 bases from J, leaving 7 bases between.

The V call is TRBV28, the J call TRBJ1-1, with D perhaps matching TRBD1 (5 bases). Trimming pared 4 bases from V and 0 bases from J, leaving 9 bases between. The germline V gene encodes CDR1 MDHEN and CDR2 SYDVKM. The CDR3 is made up of 14 amino acids. This chain's CDR3 is CASSWGGVNTEAFF. The CDR3 DNA reads as TGTGCCAGCAGTTGGGGGGGGGTGAACACTGAAGCTTTCTTT.

The J gene is TRBJ1-6, the V gene TRBV5-4; possibly TRBD1 for D (5 bases). The V end lost 4 bases, the J end lost 6 bases, and 11 bases lay between the germline ends. CDR1 and CDR2 from the germline V gene are SGHNT and YYREEE (reference sequence). The CDR3 totals 14 residues. CDR3 sequence: CASSQWGRNSPLHF. CDR3 nucleotides: TGTGCCAGCAGCCAATGGGGCCGTAATTCACCCCTCCACTTT.

The J gene is TRBJ1-2, the V gene TRBV6-1; 9 bases map to TRBD1. Germline CDR1 and CDR2: MNHNS and SASEGT. The CDR3 runs to 15 residues. The trim removed 7 bases at V and 8 bases at J, leaving 14 bases unmatched. This CDR3 is CASKIRSTGGGGYTF. The CDR3 nucleotides are TGTGCCAGCAAGATTAGGAGCACAGGGGGCGGCGGCTACACCTTC.

The V and J genes are TRBV6-1 and TRBJ2-3, with D possibly TRBD1 on 6 matching bases. The V gene lost 10 bases and the J gene lost 5 bases, with 19 bases spanning the gap. Germline V gives CDR1 MNHNS, CDR2 SASEGT. The CDR3 sequence is 14 residues long. In nucleotides, the CDR3 is TGTGCCAACCGACCCCTGGGGGACAAAGATACGCAGTATTTT. This codes for CANRPLGDKDTQYF.

The chain links TRBV4-3 to TRBJ2-7; D uncertain. CDR1 LGHNA and CDR2 YSLEER come from the germline V gene. With 0 bases removed from V and 6 bases from J, the gap between germline ends came to 6 bases. The CDR3 contains 12 residues. The CDR3 bases are TGCGCCAGCAGCCAAGATTCCGGCGAGCAGTACTTC. This encodes CASSQDSGEQYF.